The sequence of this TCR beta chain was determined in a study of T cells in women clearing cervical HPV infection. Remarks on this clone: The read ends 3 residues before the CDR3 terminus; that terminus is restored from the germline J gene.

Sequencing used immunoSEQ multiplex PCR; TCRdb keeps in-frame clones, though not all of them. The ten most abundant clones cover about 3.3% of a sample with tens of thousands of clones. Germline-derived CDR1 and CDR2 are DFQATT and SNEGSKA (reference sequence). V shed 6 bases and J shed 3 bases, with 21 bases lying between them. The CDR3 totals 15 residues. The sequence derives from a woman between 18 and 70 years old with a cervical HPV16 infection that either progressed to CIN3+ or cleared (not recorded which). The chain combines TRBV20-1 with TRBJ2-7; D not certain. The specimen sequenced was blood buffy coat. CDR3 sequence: CSATPSAVLYYEQYF. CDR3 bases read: TGCAGTGCGACCCCTTCGGCGGTCCTTTACTACGAG.